The sequence of this T cell receptor (beta chain) was determined in a study of CD8+ T cells in alopecia areata. Study in general: In an open-label trial, patients got 5 to 10 mg tofacitinib twice daily.

cDNA prepared by RNA extraction and subsequent reverse transcription served as the template for sequencing. This table comes from immunoSEQ multiplex PCR, and its TCRdb copy is limited to in-frame clones, with some not included. The table has about 180,000 clones, 59% seen once. The sample was CD4+ T cells sorted from blood, taken at week 0. This receptor was identified in a human donor with alopecia areata.

CDR3 protein: CATSRDRGSDGYTF. The CDR3 nucleotides are TGTGCCACCAGCAGAGATCGGGGGAGCGATGGCTACACCTTC. This chain connects TRBV15 to TRBJ1-2, with D maybe TRBD1 (5 bases). The germline CDR1 and CDR2 sequences are LNHNV and YYDKDF (reference sequence). The ends were cut back, 0 bases at V and 6 bases at J, with 11 bases in the middle. CDR3 length: 14 amino acids.